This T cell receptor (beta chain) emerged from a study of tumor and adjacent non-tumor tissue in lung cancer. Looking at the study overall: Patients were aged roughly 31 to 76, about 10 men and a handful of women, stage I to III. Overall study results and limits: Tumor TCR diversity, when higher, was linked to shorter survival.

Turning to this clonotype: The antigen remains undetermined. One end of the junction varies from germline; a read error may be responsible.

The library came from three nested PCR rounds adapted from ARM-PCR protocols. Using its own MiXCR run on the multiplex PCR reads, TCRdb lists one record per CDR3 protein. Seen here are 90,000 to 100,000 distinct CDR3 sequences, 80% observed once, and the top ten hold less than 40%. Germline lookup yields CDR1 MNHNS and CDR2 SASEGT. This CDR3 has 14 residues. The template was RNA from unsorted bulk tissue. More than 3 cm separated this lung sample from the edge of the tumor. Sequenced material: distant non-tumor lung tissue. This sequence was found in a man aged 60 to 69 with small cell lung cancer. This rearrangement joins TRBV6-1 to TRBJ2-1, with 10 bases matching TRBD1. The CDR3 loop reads CTSRRQGARHEQFF. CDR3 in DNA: TGTACCAGCAGGCGACAGGGGGCTCGTCATGAGCAGTTCTTC.